The 3 T cell receptor beta chains below come from one sample, sequenced in a study of blood T cell repertoires in COVID-19. The assay was immunoSEQ multiplex PCR, and TCRdb's table has in-frame clones only and misses some. Of approximately 290,000 clones in the sample, 80% to 90% were seen once. The specimen sequenced was peripheral blood. The source is a man between 25 and 39 years old with acute or convalescent COVID-19.

CDR3 coding DNA: TGTGCCAGCAGCCCCGTTACTTCCGGGGAGCTGTTTTTT. Amino acid sequence: CASSPVTSGELFF. The gene calls are TRBV11-2 and TRBJ2-2, with D unresolved. From germline, CDR1 is SGHAT and CDR2 FQNNGV. The CDR3 covers 13 residues. Trimming cost V 5 bases and J 6 bases, with 10 bases left between them. Drawing the rest from reference TRBV11-2 and TRBJ2-2, the complete variable domain is EAGVAQSPRYKIIEKRQSVAFWCNPISGHATLYWYQQILGQGPKLLIQFQNNGVVDDSQLPKDRFSAERLKGVDSTLKIQPAKLEDSAVYLCASSPVTSGELFFGEGSRLTVL.

CDR3 region: CASSVGLSYEQYF. CDR3 coding DNA: TGTGCCAGCAGCGTGGGACTCTCCTACGAGCAGTACTTC. The chain couples TRBV9 to TRBJ2-7; tentative D call: TRBD2 (6 bases). Germline assignment: CDR1 SGDLS and CDR2 YYNGEE. V shed 2 bases and J shed 0 bases, with 6 bases lying between them. This CDR3 contains 13 residues.

The rearrangement links TRBV7-9 to TRBJ1-5, with a possible D match to TRBD1 (5 bases). The germline V gene has CDR1 SEHNR and CDR2 FQNEAQ (reference sequence). V shed 5 bases and J shed 10 bases, with 12 bases lying between them. The CDR3 contains 12 residues. CDR3 protein: CASSLGEGPQHF. Here the CDR3 DNA reads TGTGCCAGCAGCCTAGGGGAGGGTCCCCAGCATTTT.